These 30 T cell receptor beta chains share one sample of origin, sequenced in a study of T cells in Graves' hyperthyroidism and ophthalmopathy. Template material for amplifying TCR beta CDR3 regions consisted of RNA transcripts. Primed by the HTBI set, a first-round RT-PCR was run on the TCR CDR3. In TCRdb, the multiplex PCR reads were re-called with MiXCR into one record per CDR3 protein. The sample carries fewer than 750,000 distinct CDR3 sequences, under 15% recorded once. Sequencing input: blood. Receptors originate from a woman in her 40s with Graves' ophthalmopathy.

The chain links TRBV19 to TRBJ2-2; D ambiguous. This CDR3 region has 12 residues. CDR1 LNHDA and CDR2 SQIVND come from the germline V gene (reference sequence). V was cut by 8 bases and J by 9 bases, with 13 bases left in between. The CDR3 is CASCFTARELFF. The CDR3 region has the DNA TGTGCCAGTTGTTTTACGGCCCGGGAGCTGTTTTTT.

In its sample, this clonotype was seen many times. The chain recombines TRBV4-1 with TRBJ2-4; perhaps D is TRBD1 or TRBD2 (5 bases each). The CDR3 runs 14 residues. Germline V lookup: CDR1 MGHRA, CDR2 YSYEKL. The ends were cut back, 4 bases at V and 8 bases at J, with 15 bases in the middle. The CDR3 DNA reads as TGCGCCAGCAGCCGGGGACCGATCCGCGACATTCAGTACTTC. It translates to CASSRGPIRDIQYF.

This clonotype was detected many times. The CDR3 sequence is CASDRTGLTYEQYF. The CDR3 nucleotides read TGTGCCAGCGACAGGACAGGTTTAACCTACGAGCAGTACTTC. J is TRBJ2-7 and V is TRBV2; TRBD1 aligns across 7 bases. J gave up 2 bases and V 8 bases, and 9 bases lay outside the gene matches. CDR1 is SNHLY and CDR2 is FYNNEI in the germline V gene. The CDR3 extends over 14 amino acids.

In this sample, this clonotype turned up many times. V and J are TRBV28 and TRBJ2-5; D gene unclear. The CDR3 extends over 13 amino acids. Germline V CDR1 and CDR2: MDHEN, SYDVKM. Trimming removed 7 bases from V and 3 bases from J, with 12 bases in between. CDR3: CASTAGAKETQYF. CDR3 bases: TGTGCCAGCACAGCCGGAGCTAAAGAGACCCAGTACTTC.

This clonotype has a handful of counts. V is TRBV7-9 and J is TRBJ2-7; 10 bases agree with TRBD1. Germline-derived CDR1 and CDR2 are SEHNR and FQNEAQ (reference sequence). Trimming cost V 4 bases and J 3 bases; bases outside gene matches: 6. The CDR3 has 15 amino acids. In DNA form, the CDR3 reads TGTGCCAGCAGCTACCGGGACAGGGGTCGCTACGAGCAGTACTTC. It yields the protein CASSYRDRGRYEQYF.

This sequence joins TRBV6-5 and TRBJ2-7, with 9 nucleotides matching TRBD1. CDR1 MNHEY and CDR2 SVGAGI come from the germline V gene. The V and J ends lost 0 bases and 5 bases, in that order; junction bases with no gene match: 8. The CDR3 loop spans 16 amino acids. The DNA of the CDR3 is TGTGCCAGCAGTTACTCGATGGGGACAGGGATCCACGAGCAGTACTTC. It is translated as CASSYSMGTGIHEQYF.

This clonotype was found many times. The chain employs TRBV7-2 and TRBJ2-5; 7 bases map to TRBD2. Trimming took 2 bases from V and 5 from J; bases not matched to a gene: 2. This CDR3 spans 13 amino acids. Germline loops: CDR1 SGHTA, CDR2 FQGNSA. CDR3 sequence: CASSLFGGETQYF. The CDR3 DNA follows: TGTGCCAGCAGCTTATTCGGGGGGGAGACCCAGTACTTC. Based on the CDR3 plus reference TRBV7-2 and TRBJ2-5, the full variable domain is GAGVSQSPSNKVTEKGKDVELRCDPISGHTALYWYRQSLGQGLEFLIYFQGNSAPDKSGLPSDRFSAERTGGSVSTLTIQRTQQEDSAVYLCASSLFGGETQYFGPGTRLLVL.

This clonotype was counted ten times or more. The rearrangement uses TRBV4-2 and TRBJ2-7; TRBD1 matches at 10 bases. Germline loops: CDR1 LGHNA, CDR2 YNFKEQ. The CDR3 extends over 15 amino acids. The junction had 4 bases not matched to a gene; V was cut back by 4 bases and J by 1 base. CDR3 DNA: TGTGCCAGCAGCCGCGGGACAGGGGAATCCTACGAGCAGTACTTC. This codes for CASSRGTGESYEQYF.

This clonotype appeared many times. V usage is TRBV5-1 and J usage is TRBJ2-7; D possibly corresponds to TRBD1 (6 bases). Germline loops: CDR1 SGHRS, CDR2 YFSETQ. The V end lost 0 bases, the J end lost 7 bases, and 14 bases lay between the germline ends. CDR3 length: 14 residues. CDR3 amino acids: CASSLGQAPWEQYF. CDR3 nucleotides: TGCGCCAGCAGCTTGGGACAGGCCCCCTGGGAGCAGTACTTC.

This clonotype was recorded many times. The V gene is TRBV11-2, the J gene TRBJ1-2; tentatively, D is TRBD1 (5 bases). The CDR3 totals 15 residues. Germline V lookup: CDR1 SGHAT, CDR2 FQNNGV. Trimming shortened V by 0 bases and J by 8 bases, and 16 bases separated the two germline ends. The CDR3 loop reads CASSLEHLGGDGYTF. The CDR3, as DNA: TGTGCCAGCAGCTTAGAGCATCTTGGGGGAGACGGCTACACCTTC.

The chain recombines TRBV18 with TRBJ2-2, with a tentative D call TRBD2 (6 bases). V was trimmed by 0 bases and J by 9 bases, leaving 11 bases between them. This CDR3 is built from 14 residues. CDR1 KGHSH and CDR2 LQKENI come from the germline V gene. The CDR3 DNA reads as TGTGCCAGCTCACCACCAGGTCTAGCGAGGGAGCTGTTTTTT. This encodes CASSPPGLARELFF.

In DNA form, the CDR3 reads TGTGCCAGCAGCGAACGTGGCCCCGGCATGGAGACCCAGTACTTC. This sequence encodes CASSERGPGMETQYF. The chain couples TRBV11-3 to TRBJ2-5; D unclear. V lost 5 bases to trimming and J lost 5 bases, with 18 bases between them. The germline gives CDR1 SGHNT, CDR2 YENEEA. The CDR3 spans 15 residues.

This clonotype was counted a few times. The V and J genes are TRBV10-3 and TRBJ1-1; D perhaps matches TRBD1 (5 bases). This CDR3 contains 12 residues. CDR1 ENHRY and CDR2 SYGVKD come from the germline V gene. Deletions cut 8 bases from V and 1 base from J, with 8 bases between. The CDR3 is CAIGQRNTEAFF. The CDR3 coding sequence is TGTGCCATCGGACAAAGGAACACTGAAGCTTTCTTT.

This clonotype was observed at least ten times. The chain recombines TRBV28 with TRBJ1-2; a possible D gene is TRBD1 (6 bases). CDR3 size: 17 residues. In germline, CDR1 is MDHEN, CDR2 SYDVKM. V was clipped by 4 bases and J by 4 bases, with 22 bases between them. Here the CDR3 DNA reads TGTGCCAGCAGTTCCCACGGGTCCAGGGGACTCCTCTATGGCTACACCTTC. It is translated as CASSSHGSRGLLYGYTF.

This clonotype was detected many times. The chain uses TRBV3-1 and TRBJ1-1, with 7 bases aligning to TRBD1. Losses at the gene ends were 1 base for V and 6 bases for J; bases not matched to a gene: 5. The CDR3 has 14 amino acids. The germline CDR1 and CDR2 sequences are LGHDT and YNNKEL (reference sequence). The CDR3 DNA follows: TGTGCCAGCAGCCAAGGACAGGGAGAGTCTGAAGCTTTCTTT. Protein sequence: CASSQGQGESEAFF.

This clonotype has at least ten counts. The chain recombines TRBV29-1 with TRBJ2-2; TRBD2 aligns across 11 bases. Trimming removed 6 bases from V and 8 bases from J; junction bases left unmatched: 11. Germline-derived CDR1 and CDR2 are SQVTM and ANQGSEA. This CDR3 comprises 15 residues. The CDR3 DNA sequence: TGCAGCGTCCACCAAGGGACTAGCGGAGGGGGGGAGCTGTTTTTT. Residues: CSVHQGTSGGGELFF.

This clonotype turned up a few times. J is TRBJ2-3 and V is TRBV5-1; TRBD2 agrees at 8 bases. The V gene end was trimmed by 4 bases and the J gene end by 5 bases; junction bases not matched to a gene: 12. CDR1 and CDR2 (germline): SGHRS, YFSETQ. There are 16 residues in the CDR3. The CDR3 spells CASSQGSSGPEDTQYF. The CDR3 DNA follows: TGCGCCAGCAGCCAAGGGTCTAGCGGGCCTGAAGATACGCAGTATTTT.

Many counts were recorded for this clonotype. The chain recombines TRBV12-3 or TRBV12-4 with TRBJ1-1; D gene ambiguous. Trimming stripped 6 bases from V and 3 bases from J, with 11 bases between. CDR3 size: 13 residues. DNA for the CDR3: TGTGCCAGCAGGACAACTTCGGACACTGAAGCTTTCTTT. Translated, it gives CASRTTSDTEAFF.

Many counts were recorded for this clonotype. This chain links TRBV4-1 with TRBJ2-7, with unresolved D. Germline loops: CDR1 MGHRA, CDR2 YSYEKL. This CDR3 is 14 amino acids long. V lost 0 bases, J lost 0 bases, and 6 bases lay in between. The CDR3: CASSQERSSYEQYF. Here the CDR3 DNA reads TGCGCCAGCAGCCAAGAGAGGAGCTCCTACGAGCAGTACTTC.

The CDR3 loop is CASSLGGRDSSYEQYF. The CDR3 DNA is TGTGCCAGCAGTTTGGGAGGACGTGACAGCTCCTACGAGCAGTACTTC. The J gene is TRBJ2-7, the V gene TRBV27; perhaps TRBD2 as D (6 bases). Germline V gene sequence: CDR1 MNHEY, CDR2 SMNVEV (reference sequence). The length of the CDR3 is 16 residues. Trimming removed 3 bases at V and 0 bases at J, with 15 bases between.

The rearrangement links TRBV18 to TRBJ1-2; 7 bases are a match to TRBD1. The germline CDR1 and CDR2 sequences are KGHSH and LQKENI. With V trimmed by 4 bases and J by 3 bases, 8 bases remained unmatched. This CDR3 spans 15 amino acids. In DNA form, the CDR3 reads TGTGCCAGCTCACGCACAGGGGCCTTAGACTATGGCTACACCTTC. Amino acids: CASSRTGALDYGYTF.

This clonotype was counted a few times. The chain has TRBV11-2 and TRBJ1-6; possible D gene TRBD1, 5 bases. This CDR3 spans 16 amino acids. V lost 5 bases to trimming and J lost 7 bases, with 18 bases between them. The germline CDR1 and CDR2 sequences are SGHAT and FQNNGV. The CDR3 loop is CASSPVGQTRNSPLHF. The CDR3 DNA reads TGTGCCAGCAGCCCGGTTGGACAAACTCGGAATTCACCCCTCCACTTT.

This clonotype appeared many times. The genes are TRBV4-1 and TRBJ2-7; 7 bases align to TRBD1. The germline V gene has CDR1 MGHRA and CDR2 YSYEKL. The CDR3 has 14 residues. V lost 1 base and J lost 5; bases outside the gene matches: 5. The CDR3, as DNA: TGCGCCAGCAGCCAAGTCTTCCAGGGGGACGAGCAGTACTTC. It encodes CASSQVFQGDEQYF.

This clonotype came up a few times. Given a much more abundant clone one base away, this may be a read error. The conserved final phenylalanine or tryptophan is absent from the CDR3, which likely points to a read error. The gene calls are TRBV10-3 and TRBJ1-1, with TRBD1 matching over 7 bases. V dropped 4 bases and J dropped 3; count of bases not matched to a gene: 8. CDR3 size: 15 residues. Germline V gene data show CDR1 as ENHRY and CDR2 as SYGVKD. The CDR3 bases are TGTGCCATCAGTGTTCGACAGGGTTCGGACACTGAAGCTTTCTTG. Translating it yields CAISVRQGSDTEAFL.

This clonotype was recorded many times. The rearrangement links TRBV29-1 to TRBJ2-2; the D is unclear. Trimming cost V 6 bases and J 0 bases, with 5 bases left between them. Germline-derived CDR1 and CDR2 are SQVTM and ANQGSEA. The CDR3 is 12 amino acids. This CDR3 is CSVRTNTGELFF. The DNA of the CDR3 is TGCAGCGTCCGTACGAACACCGGGGAGCTGTTTTTT.

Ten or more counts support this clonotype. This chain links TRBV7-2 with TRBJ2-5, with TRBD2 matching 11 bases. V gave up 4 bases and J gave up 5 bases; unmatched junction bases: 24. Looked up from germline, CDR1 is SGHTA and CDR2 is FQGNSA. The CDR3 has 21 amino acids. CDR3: CASSSIREWTSGPPMEETQYF. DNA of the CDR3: TGTGCCAGCAGCTCGATCCGAGAGTGGACTAGCGGGCCCCCGATGGAGGAGACCCAGTACTTC.

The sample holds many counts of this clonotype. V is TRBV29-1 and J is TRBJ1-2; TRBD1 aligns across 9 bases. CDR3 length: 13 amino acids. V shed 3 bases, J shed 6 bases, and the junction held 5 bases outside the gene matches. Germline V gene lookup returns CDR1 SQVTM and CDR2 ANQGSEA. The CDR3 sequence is CSVELQGANGYTF. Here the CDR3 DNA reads TGCAGCGTTGAGCTACAGGGGGCCAATGGCTACACCTTC.

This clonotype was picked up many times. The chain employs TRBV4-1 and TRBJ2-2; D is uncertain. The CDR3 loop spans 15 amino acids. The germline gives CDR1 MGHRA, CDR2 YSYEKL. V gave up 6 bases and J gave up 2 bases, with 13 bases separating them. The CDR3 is CASSVRWGNTGELFF. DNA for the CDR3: TGCGCCAGCAGTGTGCGATGGGGAAACACCGGGGAGCTGTTTTTT.

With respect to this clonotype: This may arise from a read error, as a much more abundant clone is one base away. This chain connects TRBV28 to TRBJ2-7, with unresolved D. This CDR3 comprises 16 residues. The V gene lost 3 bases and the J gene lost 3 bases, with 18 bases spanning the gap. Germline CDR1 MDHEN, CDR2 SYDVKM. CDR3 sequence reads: CASSLSAREKLYEQYF. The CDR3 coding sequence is TGTGCCAGCAGTTTGAGTGCGAGAGAGAAACTCTACGAGCAGTACTTC.

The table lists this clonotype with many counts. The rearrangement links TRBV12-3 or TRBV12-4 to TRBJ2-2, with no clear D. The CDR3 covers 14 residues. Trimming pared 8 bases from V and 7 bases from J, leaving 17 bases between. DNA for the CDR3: TGTGCCAGCCATTACGCCTCCTTGGTCGGGGAGCTGTTTTTT. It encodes CASHYASLVGELFF.